These 32 T cell receptor beta chains were sequenced from one sample in a study of T cells in localized non-small cell lung cancer. Sequencing used immunoSEQ multiplex PCR; TCRdb keeps in-frame clones, though not all of them. This sample has around 34,000 clones; 93% occur once, and the top ten carry 7.9%. The sequenced sample was peripheral blood, obtained before any cancer treatment. Receptor source: a female donor of 60 years or more with stage I lung adenocarcinoma.

The chain employs TRBV7-2 and TRBJ1-1, with D unclear. The CDR3 contains 14 residues. In germline, CDR1 is SGHTA, CDR2 FQGNSA. V lost 1 base and J 3 bases, leaving 9 bases between the germline ends. The CDR3 DNA reads as TGTGCCAGCAGCTTAGAGTTCGGAGACACTGAAGCTTTCTTT. Amino acid sequence: CASSLEFGDTEAFF.

The rearrangement links TRBV5-4 to TRBJ2-2, with 11 bases lining up with TRBD2. V was clipped by 4 bases and J by 0 bases; unmatched bases: 8. The CDR3 covers 18 residues. Germline V gene lookup returns CDR1 SGHNT and CDR2 YYREEE (reference sequence). CDR3 coding DNA: TGTGCCAGCAGCACTGATAGCGGGAGGGGTCCGAACACCGGGGAGCTGTTTTTT. Translated: CASSTDSGRGPNTGELFF.

This sequence joins TRBV11-3 and TRBJ2-3; TRBD1 matches 9 bases. Germline V gene data show CDR1 as SGHNT and CDR2 as YENEEA. The V segment lost 5 bases and the J segment 7 bases; nucleotides outside the gene matches: 13. The CDR3 is made up of 16 amino acids. CDR3 loop: CASSPQPGTGLNTQYF. The CDR3 DNA reads as TGTGCCAGCAGCCCGCAGCCCGGGACAGGGTTGAATACGCAGTATTTT.

The chain carries TRBV11-3 and TRBJ2-1; TRBD2 matches at 10 bases. The CDR3 totals 18 residues. V was pared by 1 base and J by 0 bases, with 6 bases of the junction left unmatched. CDR1 SGHNT and CDR2 YENEEA come from the germline V gene. CDR3 sequence reads: CASSLVPSGGPSYNEQFF. The CDR3 DNA reads TGTGCCAGCAGCTTAGTACCTAGCGGGGGCCCCTCCTACAATGAGCAGTTCTTC.

The rearrangement links TRBV4-1 to TRBJ2-5, with D unclear. Trimming pared 4 bases from V and 1 base from J, leaving 16 bases between. The CDR3 is 16 amino acids. The germline V gene encodes CDR1 MGHRA and CDR2 YSYEKL. The CDR3 region has the DNA TGCGCCAGCAGCCGGGGTATGGCCCAAATCCAAGAGACCCAGTACTTC. It specifies CASSRGMAQIQETQYF.

The chain has TRBV7-6 and TRBJ2-5; 8 positions match TRBD2. This CDR3 spans 17 amino acids. Germline CDR1 reads SGHVS; CDR2 reads FNYEAQ. The V gene end was trimmed by 5 bases and the J gene end by 5 bases; junction bases not matched to a gene: 16. In DNA, the CDR3 is TGTGCCAGCAGCCCTGCCTTGGGCGGGGGGCCGGGGGAGACCCAGTACTTC. Translating it yields CASSPALGGGPGETQYF.

The chain combines TRBV19 with TRBJ2-2; a possible D gene is TRBD1 (5 bases). CDR1 is LNHDA and CDR2 is SQIVND in the germline V gene (reference sequence). The CDR3 totals 14 residues. V lost 1 base and J lost 4, with 7 bases in between. CDR3 region: CASSIGQITGELFF. DNA for the CDR3: TGTGCCAGTAGTATAGGACAGATCACCGGGGAGCTGTTTTTT. The variable domain in full, completed from reference TRBV19 and TRBJ2-2, reads DGGITQSPKYLFRKEGQNVTLSCEQNLNHDAMYWYRQDPGQGLRLIYYSQIVNDFQKGDIAEGYSVSREKKESFPLTVTSAQKNPTAFYLCASSIGQITGELFFGEGSRLTVL.

The chain recombines TRBV28 with TRBJ2-3, with a possible D match to TRBD1 (5 bases). This CDR3 is 13 amino acids long. Germline V CDR1 and CDR2: MDHEN, SYDVKM. Trimming removed 3 bases at V and 3 bases at J, with 7 bases between. CDR3 sequence: CASSFPGTDTQYF. The CDR3, as DNA: TGTGCCAGCAGTTTTCCAGGGACAGATACGCAGTATTTT. The full variable domain, rest sourced from reference TRBV28 and TRBJ2-3, is DVKVTQSSRYLVKRTGEKVFLECVQDMDHENMFWYRQDPGLGLRLIYFSYDVKMKEKGDIPEGYSVSREKKERFSLILESASTNQTSMYLCASSFPGTDTQYFGPGTRLTVL.

The rearrangement links TRBV7-3 to TRBJ2-2; D may be TRBD1 (8 bases). The CDR3 is 16 residues long. Trimming cost V 4 bases and J 3 bases, with 15 bases left between them. Germline lookup yields CDR1 SGHTA and CDR2 FQGTGA. CDR3 nucleotide sequence: TGTGCCAGCAGCTCCCGACAGGGGAGGGACACCGGGGAGCTGTTTTTT. This encodes CASSSRQGRDTGELFF. The full variable domain, its missing parts supplied by reference TRBV7-3 and TRBJ2-2, is GAGVSQTPSNKVTEKGKYVELRCDPISGHTALYWYRQSLGQGPEFLIYFQGTGAADDSGLPNDRFFAVRPEGSVSTLKIQRTERGDSAVYLCASSSRQGRDTGELFFGEGSRLTVL.

The rearrangement joins TRBV7-3 to TRBJ2-1; D unclear. The CDR3 is made up of 15 amino acids. Germline CDR1 reads SGHTA; CDR2 reads FQGTGA. V shed 5 bases and J shed 5 bases, with 16 bases lying between them. The CDR3 sequence is CASSLLVATNNEQFF. The CDR3 DNA reads as TGTGCCAGCAGCCTCTTAGTGGCCACCAACAATGAGCAGTTCTTC.

The chain uses TRBV14 and TRBJ2-7, with unresolved D. Germline V CDR1 and CDR2: SGHDN, FVKESK. The CDR3 contains 12 residues. V lost 8 bases and J 0 bases, leaving 8 bases between the germline ends. The CDR3 reads CASSASSYEQYF. CDR3 bases: TGTGCCAGCTCCGCGAGCTCCTACGAGCAGTACTTC. Variable domain in full (rest from reference TRBV14 and TRBJ2-7): EAGVTQFPSHSVIEKGQTVTLRCDPISGHDNLYWYRRVMGKEIKFLLHFVKESKQDESGMPNNRFLAERTGGTYSTLKVQPAELEDSGVYFCASSASSYEQYFGPGTRLTVT.

This clone was observed once. The chain couples TRBV9 to TRBJ2-5, with 7 bases fitting TRBD2. After removal of 0 bases from V and 6 bases from J, the junction contained 11 bases not matched to a gene. The CDR3 has 16 residues. Germline assignment: CDR1 SGDLS and CDR2 YYNGEE. The CDR3 DNA reads as TGTGCCAGCAGCGTAGGCGGGGGAGGCAGTCAGAAGACCCAGTACTTC. Its translation is CASSVGGGGSQKTQYF.

The V and J genes are TRBV9 and TRBJ2-1, with D perhaps matching TRBD1 or TRBD2 (5 bases each). V was cut by 3 bases and J by 6 bases, with 19 bases left in between. The germline CDR1 and CDR2 sequences are SGDLS and YYNGEE. This CDR3 region has 16 residues. Here the CDR3 reads CASSAPGLSGANEQFF. The CDR3 DNA is TGTGCCAGCAGCGCCCCTGGCCTATCCGGGGCCAATGAGCAGTTCTTC.

The chain joins TRBV27 to TRBJ2-7, with 7 bases aligning to TRBD2. This CDR3 is 15 amino acids long. The ends lost 3 bases at V and 1 base at J; junction bases unmatched: 6. The V gene's germline CDR1 is MNHEY and CDR2 SMNVEV (reference sequence). CDR3 DNA sequence: TGTGCCAGCAGTTTTCGGGGGACTAAGTCCTACGAGCAGTACGTC. Amino acids: CASSFRGTKSYEQYV.

The chain carries TRBV18 and TRBJ1-4; D is perhaps TRBD1 (6 bases). The germline CDR1 and CDR2 sequences are KGHSH and LQKENI. This CDR3 is built from 12 residues. Trimming took off 6 bases at V and 8 bases at J, with 10 bases between the two ends. The CDR3 protein is CASSPDREKLFF. CDR3 nucleotides: TGTGCCAGCTCCCCTGACAGGGAAAAACTGTTTTTT.

This sequence joins TRBV10-3 and TRBJ1-1; D might be TRBD1 (5 bases). Germline CDR1 is ENHRY and CDR2 is SYGVKD. The V gene lost 11 bases and the J gene lost 0 bases, with 19 bases spanning the gap. CDR3 length: 15 amino acids. CDR3 region: CASKPPQGVNTEAFF. The CDR3 bases are TGTGCCTCTAAGCCCCCACAAGGGGTGAACACTGAAGCTTTCTTT.

The V call is TRBV30, the J call TRBJ2-1; TRBD2 agrees at 10 bases. CDR1 GTSNPN and CDR2 SVGIG come from the germline V gene (reference sequence). The CDR3 spans 13 residues. The ends lost 8 bases at V and 7 bases at J; junction bases unmatched: 8. CDR3 loop: CAGKREGRNEQFF. CDR3 DNA: TGTGCCGGAAAGCGGGAGGGCAGGAATGAGCAGTTCTTC.

The chain employs TRBV5-6 and TRBJ2-7; 7 bases map to TRBD2. V was clipped by 4 bases and J by 2 bases; unmatched bases: 9. Per germline, CDR1 SGHDT and CDR2 YYEEEE. The CDR3 spans 15 residues. The CDR3 reads CASSPLVGGAYEQYV. DNA of the CDR3: TGTGCCAGCAGCCCTTTGGTGGGAGGGGCCTACGAGCAGTACGTC.

V is TRBV5-6 and J is TRBJ1-5; tentative D call: TRBD1 (5 bases). Germline V gene sequence: CDR1 SGHDT, CDR2 YYEEEE. Trimming took off 5 bases at V and 4 bases at J, with 16 bases between the two ends. The CDR3 covers 15 residues. The CDR3 region is CASSVRGWSNQPQHF. DNA of the CDR3: TGTGCCAGCAGTGTCCGGGGGTGGAGTAATCAGCCCCAGCATTTT.

This clone was found once. The chain uses TRBV11-2 and TRBJ1-4; weak D call: TRBD1 (5 bases). Trimming removed 5 bases at V and 4 bases at J, with 14 bases between. Germline V gives CDR1 SGHAT, CDR2 FQNNGV. This CDR3 is 15 amino acids long. The CDR3 DNA reads TGTGCCAGCAGCCTTAGGGGCAGCGTTAATGAAAAACTGTTTTTT. Protein product: CASSLRGSVNEKLFF.

The CDR3: CASSSPRGLRNEQFF. CDR3 nucleotide sequence: TGTGCCAGCAGTTCCCCTAGGGGTTTGAGGAATGAGCAGTTCTTC. The chain employs TRBV28 and TRBJ2-1; D might be TRBD1 (5 bases). V lost 4 bases to trimming and J lost 7 bases, with 17 bases between them. Germline V gene lookup returns CDR1 MDHEN and CDR2 SYDVKM. This CDR3 contains 15 residues. Based on the CDR3 plus reference TRBV28 and TRBJ2-1, the full variable domain is DVKVTQSSRYLVKRTGEKVFLECVQDMDHENMFWYRQDPGLGLRLIYFSYDVKMKEKGDIPEGYSVSREKKERFSLILESASTNQTSMYLCASSSPRGLRNEQFFGPGTRLTVL.

V gene TRBV4-3 combines with J gene TRBJ1-2; possibly TRBD1 for D (5 bases). Germline V gives CDR1 LGHNA, CDR2 YSLEER. There are 14 residues in the CDR3. V was pared by 0 bases and J by 5 bases, with 10 bases between. CDR3 nucleotide sequence: TGCGCCAGCAGCCAAGATTCAGGGCGGTATGGCTACACCTTC. Translating it yields CASSQDSGRYGYTF.

J is TRBJ1-2 and V is TRBV18; D is unclear. Germline V gene lookup returns CDR1 KGHSH and CDR2 LQKENI. V lost 0 bases, J lost 4 bases, and 9 bases lay in between. The CDR3 contains 14 residues. The CDR3 DNA reads as TGTGCCAGCTCACCACCGACCAGTATCTATGGCTACACCTTC. It specifies CASSPPTSIYGYTF.

This chain connects TRBV5-1 to TRBJ2-2; tentative D call: TRBD1 (6 bases). Germline loops: CDR1 SGHRS, CDR2 YFSETQ. The V and J ends lost 3 bases and 3 bases respectively, with 12 bases between them. The CDR3 loop spans 15 amino acids. This chain's CDR3 is CASSSISGDTGELFF. CDR3 in DNA: TGCGCCAGCAGCTCGATTTCAGGGGACACCGGGGAGCTGTTTTTT.

The chain uses TRBV5-1 and TRBJ2-5; 7 bases match TRBD1. This CDR3 is built from 13 residues. V shed 4 bases, J shed 5 bases, and the junction held 5 bases outside the gene matches. Germline lookup yields CDR1 SGHRS and CDR2 YFSETQ. The CDR3 loop reads CASSPTGIETQYF. CDR3 in DNA: TGCGCCAGCAGCCCGACAGGGATTGAGACCCAGTACTTC.

This chain links TRBV5-4 with TRBJ2-7, with TRBD1 matching over 8 bases. This CDR3 has 14 amino acids. The germline V gene encodes CDR1 SGHNT and CDR2 YYREEE (reference sequence). V lost 2 bases, J lost 6 bases, and 7 bases stayed unmatched. The CDR3 here is CASSFRTGNTEQYF. CDR3 sequence (DNA): TGTGCCAGCAGCTTTCGGACAGGGAATACCGAGCAGTACTTC.

This CDR3 reads CSVKDRARQFF. DNA for the CDR3: TGCAGCGTGAAGGACAGGGCTAGGCAGTTCTTC. The chain uses TRBV29-1 and TRBJ2-1; 8 nucleotides match TRBD1. Unmatched junction bases numbered 7, after V lost 6 bases and J lost 12 bases. The CDR3 has 11 amino acids. The germline V gene encodes CDR1 SQVTM and CDR2 ANQGSEA.

CDR3 protein: CASSQDSPNTEAFF. The CDR3 DNA is TGTGCCAGCAGCCAGGACAGCCCCAACACTGAAGCTTTCTTT. The J gene is TRBJ1-1, the V gene TRBV6-9; D perhaps matches TRBD1 (6 bases). V dropped 6 bases and J dropped 2 bases, with 13 bases sitting between them. This CDR3 region has 14 residues. In germline, CDR1 is MNHGY, CDR2 SVAAGI.

V gene TRBV15 combines with J gene TRBJ2-5, with 7 nucleotides matching TRBD2. Germline CDR1 and CDR2: LNHNV and YYDKDF (reference sequence). The CDR3 has 16 amino acids. Unmatched junction bases numbered 6, after V lost 1 base and J lost 1 base. The CDR3 is CATSRAGSSGQETQYF. CDR3 DNA sequence: TGTGCCACCAGCAGAGCGGGGTCTAGCGGCCAAGAGACCCAGTACTTC.

The rearrangement joins TRBV27 to TRBJ2-1, with D possibly matching TRBD1 (5 bases). The germline CDR1 and CDR2 sequences are MNHEY and SMNVEV (reference sequence). Between the trimmed V and J ends, which lost 4 bases and 10 bases, there was a span of 14 bases. The length of the CDR3 is 13 residues. The CDR3 bases are TGTGCCAGCAGTTGGGGCAGTCTTGGCGAGCAGTTCTTC. Translated: CASSWGSLGEQFF.

This clone was counted a single time. The CDR3 DNA reads TGTGCCAGCAGCCGCTTCGGGAACACTGAAGCTTTCTTT. Translation gives CASSRFGNTEAFF. The chain joins TRBV5-6 to TRBJ1-1; D is unclear. The germline V and J ends were trimmed by 4 bases and 1 base, with 8 bases remaining between them. The CDR3 covers 13 residues. The germline V gene encodes CDR1 SGHDT and CDR2 YYEEEE.

This chain joins TRBV9 and TRBJ2-3; 9 positions match TRBD2. CDR3 length: 17 amino acids. With 0 bases clipped from V and 4 bases from J, the junction kept 9 bases outside the gene matches. Per the germline V gene, CDR1 is SGDLS and CDR2 is YYNGEE. CDR3 DNA sequence: TGTGCCAGCAGCGTAGGCGGGGGTAGCGGGAGTGCAGATACGCAGTATTTT. Translating it yields CASSVGGGSGSADTQYF.